Listed here are 25 T cell receptor beta chains from one sample, sequenced in a study of T cells in Graves' hyperthyroidism and ophthalmopathy (dated by TCRdb to about 2019). The method behind the library was multiplex PCR. TCRdb records Illumina HiSeq 2000 as the sequencer. The TCR beta CDR3 regions were amplified from RNA transcripts. The TCR CDR3 was subjected to a first round of RT-PCR using the HTBI primer set and the Qiagen OneStep RT-PCR kit. TCRdb reanalyzed the raw reads on its own, using fastp at Q25 for trimming and MiXCR for clone calling, and kept in-frame beta chains. All rows with the same CDR3 protein become a single entry with the most common DNA and genes. This sample lists a few hundred thousand distinct CDR3 sequences; approximately 15% were detected once. Together, the top ten hold roughly a fifth of the sample. The sequencing input was blood. The receptors stem from a woman younger than 45 with Graves' ophthalmopathy.

Remarks on this clonotype: A junction boundary mismatches the germline segment, possibly from a read error. J is TRBJ1-5 and V is TRBV28, with D unresolved. Germline V gene sequence: CDR1 MDHEN, CDR2 SYDVKM. This CDR3 comprises 14 residues. In DNA form, the CDR3 reads TGTGCCGGCAGCCCCCCGGCGACCAATCAGCCCCAGCATTTT. This sequence encodes CAGSPPATNQPQHF.

The chain has TRBV29-1 and TRBJ1-1; D is possibly TRBD1 (6 bases). Trimming removed 4 bases at V and 4 bases at J, with 19 bases between. The CDR3 loop spans 15 amino acids. Germline-derived CDR1 and CDR2 are SQVTM and ANQGSEA. The CDR3 sequence is CSVVGDTGGRTEAFF. CDR3 sequence (DNA): TGCAGCGTTGTTGGGGACACCGGGGGACGCACTGAAGCTTTCTTT.

The chain uses TRBV28 and TRBJ2-7; 13 nucleotides align to TRBD2. CDR3 size: 14 residues. The V gene's germline CDR1 is MDHEN and CDR2 SYDVKM. Unmatched junction bases numbered 2, after V lost 5 bases and J lost 4 bases. CDR3 nucleotide sequence: TGTGCCAGCAGTCCACTAGCGGGAGGGTACGAGCAGTACTTC. This gives the protein CASSPLAGGYEQYF.

This clonotype was counted many times. This chain uses TRBV7-3 with TRBJ2-1; D gene uncertain. Germline V CDR1 and CDR2: SGHTA, FQGTGA. The V end lost 6 bases, the J end lost 5 bases, and 11 bases lay between the germline ends. This CDR3 is built from 13 residues. CDR3 sequence reads: CASSYSRNNEQFF. The CDR3 region has the DNA TGTGCCAGCAGTTACTCTAGAAACAATGAGCAGTTCTTC.

The chain joins TRBV13 to TRBJ2-5; TRBD2 aligns across 12 bases. The CDR3 has 16 amino acids. The trim removed 4 bases at V and 1 base at J, leaving 4 bases unmatched. CDR1 is PRHDT and CDR2 is FYEKMQ in the germline V gene (reference sequence). CDR3 loop: CASSYTSGGTQETQYF. CDR3 nucleotide sequence: TGTGCCAGCAGCTACACTAGCGGGGGGACCCAAGAGACCCAGTACTTC.

This clonotype was recorded many times. The chain is built from TRBV28 and TRBJ1-5; a weak D match, TRBD1 (5 bases). The length of the CDR3 is 14 residues. Between the trimmed V and J ends, which lost 11 bases and 7 bases, there was a span of 21 bases. CDR1 and CDR2 from the germline V gene are MDHEN and SYDVKM. The CDR3 sequence is CAALSGYKGQPQHF. DNA of the CDR3: TGTGCCGCATTGTCCGGGTATAAGGGGCAGCCCCAGCATTTT.

V is TRBV6-2 or TRBV6-3 and J is TRBJ1-2; 7 bases align to TRBD1. J was trimmed by 4 bases and V by 2 bases; bases with no gene match: 1. The germline gives CDR1 MNHEY, CDR2 SVGEGT. The CDR3 is made up of 13 amino acids. The CDR3 sequence is CASSYQGGYGYTF. The CDR3, as DNA: TGTGCCAGCAGTTACCAGGGGGGCTATGGCTACACCTTC.

The chain links TRBV3-1 to TRBJ2-7, with TRBD1 matching over 8 bases. The length of the CDR3 is 18 residues. Germline lookup yields CDR1 LGHDT and CDR2 YNNKEL (reference sequence). J gave up 2 bases and V 4 bases, and 16 bases lay outside the gene matches. CDR3 DNA sequence: TGTGCCAGCAGCCGGGGGGCAGGGGGCGGCCTAGTCACCTACGAGCAGTACTTC. Translating gives CASSRGAGGGLVTYEQYF.

The chain recombines TRBV7-3 with TRBJ2-1; 12 bases map to TRBD2. The CDR3 is 16 residues long. The ends lost 3 bases at V and 6 bases at J; junction bases unmatched: 6. Per germline, CDR1 SGHTA and CDR2 FQGTGA. CDR3 loop: CASSFASGGAANEQFF. CDR3 coding DNA: TGTGCCAGCAGCTTTGCTAGCGGGGGGGCTGCCAATGAGCAGTTCTTC.

In the case of this clonotype: It may be a read error: a sequence one base away is much more abundant. The V and J genes are TRBV2 and TRBJ1-5; D is possibly TRBD1 (6 bases). CDR3 length equals 16 residues. Trimming took 6 bases from V and 4 from J, leaving 19 bases between them. Looked up from germline, CDR1 is SNHLY and CDR2 is FYNNEI. Here the CDR3 reads CASRDQTGTRNQPQHF. The CDR3 nucleotides read TGTGCCAGCAGAGATCAAACCGGGACAAGGAATCAGCCCCAGCATTTT.

This clonotype turned up a few times. This CDR3 is CATSDLLADTDTQYF. CDR3 DNA: TGTGCCACCAGTGATTTATTAGCGGACACAGATACGCAGTATTTT. This sequence joins TRBV24-1 and TRBJ2-3; possibly TRBD2 for D (6 bases). The CDR3 consists of 15 residues. Germline values: CDR1 KGHDR, CDR2 SFDVKD. V was shortened by 1 base and J by 2 bases, with 9 bases between the two germline ends.

This clonotype has a handful of counts. CDR3 DNA sequence: TGTGCCAGCAGTTTTCGGAAGGGAACCCAGCATTTT. Its translation is CASSFRKGTQHF. The chain couples TRBV28 to TRBJ1-5, with D unclear. CDR1 and CDR2 from the germline V gene are MDHEN and SYDVKM. The CDR3 runs 12 residues. Between the trimmed V and J ends, which lost 3 bases and 11 bases, there was a span of 11 bases.

In this sample, this clonotype turned up many times. CDR3 sequence: CSARVPAGTDTQYF. The CDR3 DNA reads TGCAGTGCTAGAGTCCCTGCGGGCACAGATACGCAGTATTTT. This sequence joins TRBV20-1 and TRBJ2-3, with unresolved D. Germline values: CDR1 DFQATT, CDR2 SNEGSKA (reference sequence). V was shortened by 1 base and J by 1 base, with 9 bases between the two germline ends. CDR3 length equals 14 residues.

This clonotype was observed at least ten times. This chain joins TRBV12-3 or TRBV12-4 and TRBJ2-5; D not certain. The CDR3 is 16 amino acids. V was cut by 3 bases and J by 1 base, with 15 bases left in between. The DNA of the CDR3 is TGTGCCAGCAGTTTCCGTGGGCCGCAGGCCCAAGAGACCCAGTACTTC. Amino acid sequence: CASSFRGPQAQETQYF.

The V call is TRBV19, the J call TRBJ1-1; D not resolved. Germline V gene sequence: CDR1 LNHDA, CDR2 SQIVND (reference sequence). V shed 4 bases and J shed 1 base, with 4 bases lying between them. The CDR3 length is 12 residues. Here the CDR3 DNA reads TGTGCCAGTAGTAAAGCGAACACTGAAGCTTTCTTT. It codes for CASSKANTEAFF.

The rearrangement joins TRBV20-1 to TRBJ2-1; 9 nucleotides agree with TRBD2. Per germline, CDR1 DFQATT and CDR2 SNEGSKA (reference sequence). V was clipped by 6 bases and J by 6 bases; unmatched bases: 6. There are 13 residues in the CDR3. As DNA, the CDR3 is TGCAGTGCCTTCTTAGCGGGGGTCAATGAGCAGTTCTTC. Amino acid sequence: CSAFLAGVNEQFF.

The chain recombines TRBV5-1 with TRBJ1-3; 7 bases fit TRBD1. The CDR3 totals 15 residues. Germline V CDR1 and CDR2: SGHRS, YFSETQ. The trim removed 0 bases at V and 4 bases at J, leaving 4 bases unmatched. The CDR3 sequence: CASSLETGRGNTIYF. Written as DNA, the CDR3 is TGCGCCAGCAGCTTGGAGACAGGGCGAGGAAACACCATATATTTT. Using reference TRBV5-1 and TRBJ1-3 for the parts outside the CDR3, the full variable domain is KAGVTQTPRYLIKTRGQQVTLSCSPISGHRSVSWYQQTPGQGLQFLFEYFSETQRNKGNFPGRFSGRQFSNSRSEMNVSTLELGDSALYLCASSLETGRGNTIYFGEGSWLTVV.

This clonotype was seen at least ten times. This chain joins TRBV3-1 and TRBJ1-5, with D uncertain. Germline V lookup: CDR1 LGHDT, CDR2 YNNKEL (reference sequence). This CDR3 contains 13 residues. The V end lost 5 bases, the J end lost 2 bases, and 7 bases lay between the germline ends. In DNA form, the CDR3 reads TGTGCCAGCAGCTACGGGGGCAATCAGCCCCAGCATTTT. Translating it yields CASSYGGNQPQHF.

The J gene is TRBJ2-3, the V gene TRBV10-3; tentative D call: TRBD1 (5 bases). With 10 bases removed from V and 0 bases from J, the gap between germline ends came to 8 bases. CDR1 ENHRY and CDR2 SYGVKD come from the germline V gene. This CDR3 contains 12 residues. CDR3 protein: CATRGSTDTQYF. The DNA for the CDR3 is TGTGCCACAAGGGGTAGCACAGATACGCAGTATTTT.

This clonotype was counted at least ten times. The chain joins TRBV20-1 to TRBJ1-1; tentatively, D is TRBD1 (6 bases). The CDR3 has 12 residues. Germline values: CDR1 DFQATT, CDR2 SNEGSKA (reference sequence). Trimming removed 1 base at V and 11 bases at J, with 14 bases between. This CDR3 reads CSARGRDKAAFF. CDR3 DNA sequence: TGCAGTGCTAGAGGCAGGGACAAGGCGGCTTTCTTT.

The table lists this clonotype with many counts. The chain recombines TRBV20-1 with TRBJ2-5; no firm D call. The CDR3 loop spans 17 amino acids. Germline V gene data show CDR1 as DFQATT and CDR2 as SNEGSKA (reference sequence). V was pared by 0 bases and J by 3 bases, with 20 bases between. This CDR3 is CSARDTDPQYIEETQYF. The CDR3 nucleotides are TGCAGTGCTAGAGATACGGATCCGCAGTATATCGAAGAGACCCAGTACTTC.

There are a few counts of this clonotype. V gene TRBV24-1 combines with J gene TRBJ2-2; unclear D gene. This CDR3 has 14 residues. Between the trimmed V and J ends, which lost 0 bases and 6 bases, there was a span of 7 bases. In germline, CDR1 is KGHDR, CDR2 SFDVKD. The CDR3 sequence is CATSDLSQAGELFF. The CDR3 DNA reads as TGTGCCACCAGTGATTTGTCGCAGGCCGGGGAGCTGTTTTTT.

This clonotype has a single count. This chain links TRBV7-2 with TRBJ2-2; 11 bases fit TRBD2. CDR1 and CDR2 from the germline V gene are SGHTA and FQGNSA. The junction had 5 bases not matched to a gene; V was cut back by 2 bases and J by 0 bases. The CDR3 has 18 residues. Here the CDR3 reads CASSLRASGGSNTGELFF. The CDR3 DNA reads TGTGCCAGCAGCTTACGGGCTAGCGGGGGGTCGAACACCGGGGAGCTGTTTTTT.

This clonotype was seen ten or more times. The J gene is TRBJ2-5, the V gene TRBV18; D is undetermined. The CDR3 covers 13 residues. The germline V gene encodes CDR1 KGHSH and CDR2 LQKENI. Trimming removed 2 bases at V and 5 bases at J, with 9 bases between. This CDR3 reads CASSPSFDETQYF. The CDR3 bases are TGTGCCAGCTCACCAAGTTTCGATGAGACCCAGTACTTC.

The chain uses TRBV6-1 and TRBJ1-5; unclear D gene. Trimming stripped 4 bases from V and 0 bases from J, with 13 bases between. CDR3 length: 16 residues. Germline V lookup: CDR1 MNHNS, CDR2 SASEGT. The CDR3 DNA is TGTGCCAGCAGTGCTCCGGTCGGCCTTAGCAATCAGCCCCAGCATTTT. It specifies CASSAPVGLSNQPQHF.